The 7 T cell receptor beta chains given below trace back to one sample, sequenced in a study of T cell repertoires in cytomegalovirus infection. Each CDR3 protein is one row after TCRdb ran MiXCR on the reads. The data show under 800,000 distinct CDR3 sequences, approximately 24% seen once. The sample consisted of CD8+ T cells from PBMCs. These receptors came from a human donor in good health (CMV status not recorded). Some clones in this sample may be carry-over from other donors' samples.

In the case of this clonotype: The germline gene is not matched at one end of the junction; a read error may be the cause. This rearrangement joins TRBV20-1 to TRBJ1-2; 8 bases line up with TRBD1. CDR1 is DFQATT, CDR2 SNEGSKA, per germline (reference sequence). This CDR3 spans 15 amino acids. The CDR3 DNA sequence: TGCAGTACTAGAGATAATTTTGGACAGGGTTACGGCTACACCTTC. Protein product: CSTRDNFGQGYGYTF.

There are many counts of this clonotype. The CDR3 protein is CASSSPGRSYEQYV. CDR3 DNA sequence: TGTGCCAGCAGCTCCCCTGGCCGCTCCTACGAGCAGTACGTC. The chain uses TRBV7-2 and TRBJ2-7, with D unresolved. The CDR3 length is 14 residues. With 4 bases removed from V and 0 bases from J, the gap between germline ends came to 10 bases. Germline CDR1 and CDR2: SGHTA and FQGNSA.

The sample holds a few counts of this clonotype. The V call is TRBV20-1, the J call TRBJ2-5; D may be TRBD2 (6 bases). V lost 4 bases and J 2 bases, leaving 14 bases between the germline ends. This CDR3 comprises 14 residues. The germline V gene has CDR1 DFQATT and CDR2 SNEGSKA (reference sequence). CDR3 nucleotide sequence: TGCAGTGCTACCGACTATCGGGGGCAAGAGACCCAGTACTTC. Translated: CSATDYRGQETQYF.

This clonotype was seen a handful of times. The V gene is TRBV28, the J gene TRBJ1-1, with D hard to call. Trimming left V 5 bases short and J 12 bases short, with 13 bases between. CDR3 length: 11 amino acids. CDR1 is MDHEN and CDR2 is SYDVKM in the germline V gene. The CDR3 DNA sequence: TGTGCCAGCAGTCATTCCTGGGGTCCTTTCTTT. Amino acids: CASSHSWGPFF.

This clonotype appeared a few times. V usage is TRBV20-1 and J usage is TRBJ2-1; 7 nucleotides agree with TRBD1. Trimming cost V 0 bases and J 7 bases; bases outside gene matches: 9. The CDR3 consists of 15 residues. The germline V gene encodes CDR1 DFQATT and CDR2 SNEGSKA (reference sequence). CDR3 sequence: CSARDHRRGINEQFF. The CDR3 DNA reads as TGCAGTGCTAGAGATCACCGCAGGGGGATTAATGAGCAGTTCTTC.

On this clonotype itself: A single base separates this from a much larger clone, so it may be a read error. The chain links TRBV12-3 or TRBV12-4 to TRBJ2-5, with D perhaps given as TRBD1 or TRBD2 (6 bases each). V gave up 3 bases and J gave up 1 base, with 18 bases separating them. This CDR3 contains 17 residues. This CDR3 reads CASSFFWGATFQETQYF. The CDR3, as DNA: TGTGCCAGCAGTTTTTTTTGGGGGGCGACTTTCCAAGAGACCCAGTACTTC.

This chain connects TRBV15 to TRBJ2-3; D gene unclear. The CDR3 loop spans 14 amino acids. Trimming took 5 bases from V and 3 from J, leaving 12 bases between them. CDR1 LNHNV and CDR2 YYDKDF come from the germline V gene (reference sequence). The CDR3 DNA reads as TGTGCCACCAGCCTCCGCGGATGGACAGATACGCAGTATTTT. Translating gives CATSLRGWTDTQYF.